The 20 T cell receptor beta chains below all came from one sample that was sequenced in a study of T-cell memory formation after mild COVID-19. TCRdb reprocessed the 5' RACE reads with MiXCR, giving one entry per CDR3 protein. The top ten clones hold about 40% of a sample with about 58,000 distinct CDR3 sequences, around a quarter of them seen once. The sample taken for sequencing was PBMCs or a T cell subset sorted from them (not recorded which). These receptors all come from a young man who had mild COVID-19 (a few samples of this study predate the infection). Cell type and time point are not known.

This clonotype was seen a handful of times. The chain couples TRBV24-1 to TRBJ1-2; D remains ambiguous. CDR1 is KGHDR, CDR2 SFDVKD, per germline. The CDR3 extends over 16 amino acids. With 4 bases removed from V and 4 bases from J, the gap between germline ends came to 18 bases. The CDR3, as DNA: TGTGCCACCAGTGACTCGACGGATCCGCAATTCTATGGCTACACCTTC. Translated, it gives CATSDSTDPQFYGYTF.

This clonotype showed up just a few times. The chain recombines TRBV6-6 with TRBJ2-3; 9 bases are shared with TRBD1. J was trimmed by 7 bases and V by 10 bases; bases with no gene match: 9. The germline CDR1 and CDR2 sequences are MNHNY and SVGAGI (reference sequence). The CDR3 totals 13 residues. The CDR3 reads CATLTGGWYTQYF. The CDR3 DNA sequence: TGTGCCACCCTGACAGGGGGATGGTATACGCAGTATTTT.

This chain joins TRBV29-1 and TRBJ2-5; D perhaps matches TRBD1 (5 bases). Per germline, CDR1 SQVTM and CDR2 ANQGSEA. The CDR3 covers 16 residues. Trimming took off 4 bases at V and 2 bases at J, with 20 bases between the two ends. The CDR3 loop reads CSVVYYDSKVQETQYF. The CDR3 DNA reads TGCAGCGTTGTCTACTACGACAGCAAAGTACAAGAGACCCAGTACTTC.

The J gene is TRBJ2-7, the V gene TRBV7-8, with a weak D call TRBD1 (6 bases). The V end lost 7 bases, the J end lost 3 bases, and 19 bases lay between the germline ends. The CDR3 extends over 15 amino acids. The V gene's germline CDR1 is SGHVS and CDR2 FQNEAQ. The CDR3 DNA follows: TGTGCCAGCACCCCGGGACACTTCGGTGGCTACGAGCAGTACGTC. Protein: CASTPGHFGGYEQYV.

This chain uses TRBV3-1 with TRBJ2-1; TRBD2 aligns across 12 bases. V lost 2 bases and J lost 1; bases outside the gene matches: 9. The CDR3 consists of 19 residues. CDR1 and CDR2 from the germline V gene are LGHDT and YNNKEL (reference sequence). This CDR3 is CASSQLAGGPSGSYNEQFF. For the CDR3, the DNA is TGTGCCAGCAGCCAACTAGCGGGGGGGCCTTCGGGTTCCTACAATGAGCAGTTCTTC.

The V call is TRBV7-9, the J call TRBJ1-1; D uncertain. Trimming left V 5 bases short and J 3 bases short, with 16 bases between. Germline values: CDR1 SEHNR, CDR2 FQNEAQ (reference sequence). This CDR3 is built from 15 residues. CDR3 loop: CASSPPGIGDTEAFF. Here the CDR3 DNA reads TGTGCCAGCAGCCCGCCCGGTATCGGGGACACTGAAGCTTTCTTT.

This CDR3 is CASSLGVSRNEQFF. CDR3 sequence (DNA): TGTGCCAGCAGCTTAGGGGTTAGCCGCAATGAGCAGTTCTTC. The V and J genes are TRBV7-9 and TRBJ2-1; D gene ambiguous. Trimming took off 1 base at V and 6 bases at J, with 10 bases between the two ends. Germline assignment: CDR1 SEHNR and CDR2 FQNEAQ (reference sequence). The CDR3 runs to 14 residues.

The V and J genes are TRBV29-1 and TRBJ2-5; D not certain. The CDR3 sequence is 13 residues long. V lost 5 bases and J 5 bases, leaving 15 bases between the germline ends. Germline V gives CDR1 SQVTM, CDR2 ANQGSEA. The CDR3 reads CSVKATRWETQYF. The CDR3 nucleotides are TGCAGCGTTAAGGCGACTCGATGGGAGACCCAGTACTTC.

The chain employs TRBV12-3 or TRBV12-4 and TRBJ2-7; TRBD1 or TRBD2 may be the D gene (5 bases each). The length of the CDR3 is 14 residues. Trimming pared 7 bases from V and 5 bases from J, leaving 18 bases between. The CDR3 DNA reads as TGTGCCAGCAATTACCTGGGACGAACAGACGAGCAGTACTTC. Residues: CASNYLGRTDEQYF.

There are a few counts of this clonotype. The chain uses TRBV6-2 or TRBV6-3 and TRBJ2-7, with 7 bases identical to TRBD2. Germline V CDR1 and CDR2: MNHEY, SVGEGT. This CDR3 region has 13 residues. V trimming: 9 bases; J trimming: 4 bases; junction bases outside the gene matches: 9. This chain's CDR3 is CASKEAGLYEQYF. CDR3 bases: TGTGCCAGTAAGGAAGCGGGGCTTTACGAGCAGTACTTC.

This clonotype showed up just a few times. This chain joins TRBV6-5 and TRBJ2-6, with D perhaps given as TRBD1 or TRBD2 (6 bases each). The V and J ends lost 9 bases and 3 bases respectively, with 15 bases between them. This CDR3 is 15 amino acids long. Germline values: CDR1 MNHEY, CDR2 SVGAGI. The CDR3 nucleotides are TGTGCCAGTACGGAACAGGGAGGTGGGGCCAACGTCCTGACTTTC. The encoded protein is CASTEQGGGANVLTF.

The chain employs TRBV19 and TRBJ2-1, with D uncertain. CDR1 and CDR2 from the germline V gene are LNHDA and SQIVND (reference sequence). The CDR3 has 13 amino acids. V was trimmed by 8 bases and J by 4 bases, leaving 12 bases between them. The CDR3 DNA reads as TGTGCCAGTCAACAGAATCATTACAATGAGCAGTTCTTC. This translates into CASQQNHYNEQFF.

The sample holds a few counts of this clonotype. The chain combines TRBV29-1 with TRBJ2-3; 7 nucleotides agree with TRBD2. CDR1 and CDR2 (germline): SQVTM, ANQGSEA. V lost 7 bases and J lost 2; bases outside the gene matches: 15. The CDR3 spans 16 residues. This CDR3 is CSAIPGGGLYTDTQYF. CDR3 sequence (DNA): TGCAGCGCTATTCCCGGCGGGGGTCTATACACAGATACGCAGTATTTT.

The table lists this clonotype with many counts. V is TRBV5-6 and J is TRBJ1-2, with TRBD1 matching over 7 bases. Trimming at V came to 1 base and at J to 4 bases, leaving 7 bases not matched to a gene. CDR3 length: 15 residues. CDR1 SGHDT and CDR2 YYEEEE come from the germline V gene. CDR3 residues: CASSLPGQLTYGYTF. CDR3 nucleotides: TGTGCCAGCAGCTTGCCGGGACAGTTAACCTATGGCTACACCTTC.

This chain connects TRBV9 to TRBJ2-5; 9 nucleotides line up with TRBD2. After removal of 4 bases from V and 3 bases from J, the junction contained 7 bases not matched to a gene. The CDR3 contains 15 residues. CDR1 SGDLS and CDR2 YYNGEE come from the germline V gene. The CDR3 loop is CASSPPVAGEETQYF. The CDR3 DNA reads as TGTGCCAGCAGCCCACCGGTAGCGGGGGAAGAGACCCAGTACTTC.

This clonotype was detected only a few times. The chain recombines TRBV29-1 with TRBJ1-2, with D hard to call. The CDR3 contains 14 residues. CDR1 SQVTM and CDR2 ANQGSEA come from the germline V gene. V gave up 3 bases and J gave up 4 bases, with 15 bases separating them. In nucleotides, the CDR3 is TGCAGCGTTGATCTCAGTCAGACCACCTATGGCTACACCTTC. Translation gives CSVDLSQTTYGYTF.

This clonotype occurred a few times. The chain couples TRBV7-9 to TRBJ2-7, with a weak D call TRBD1 (5 bases). Germline V gives CDR1 SEHNR, CDR2 FQNEAQ (reference sequence). Trimming pared 5 bases from V and 6 bases from J, leaving 11 bases between. The CDR3 length is 12 residues. DNA of the CDR3: TGTGCCAGCAGCGACGACAGCTCCGAGCAGTACTTC. It encodes CASSDDSSEQYF.

This clonotype was seen a few times. This sequence joins TRBV7-9 and TRBJ2-4; D is possibly TRBD1 or TRBD2 (6 bases each). CDR3 length equals 16 residues. V was clipped by 4 bases and J by 7 bases, with 20 bases between them. The germline V gene has CDR1 SEHNR and CDR2 FQNEAQ (reference sequence). In DNA form, the CDR3 reads TGTGCCAGCAGCTCCCCTCTTGGGGGGCGAGAGAACATTCAGTACTTC. The encoded protein is CASSSPLGGRENIQYF.

The chain recombines TRBV3-1 with TRBJ2-5; D call uncertain. Germline values: CDR1 LGHDT, CDR2 YNNKEL (reference sequence). The CDR3 is 13 amino acids. V was cut by 6 bases and J by 1 base, with 9 bases left in between. The CDR3, as DNA: TGTGCCAGCAGTCCCCGAGCCCAAGAGACCCAGTACTTC. Encoded protein: CASSPRAQETQYF.

The V gene is TRBV4-1, the J gene TRBJ2-1, with 8 bases lining up with TRBD2. The CDR3 covers 15 residues. V lost 7 bases to trimming and J lost 5 bases; unmatched junction nucleotides: 10. CDR1 MGHRA and CDR2 YSYEKL come from the germline V gene. This CDR3 is CASTHGSGGHNEQFF. CDR3 coding DNA: TGCGCCAGCACCCACGGAAGCGGGGGTCACAATGAGCAGTTCTTC.